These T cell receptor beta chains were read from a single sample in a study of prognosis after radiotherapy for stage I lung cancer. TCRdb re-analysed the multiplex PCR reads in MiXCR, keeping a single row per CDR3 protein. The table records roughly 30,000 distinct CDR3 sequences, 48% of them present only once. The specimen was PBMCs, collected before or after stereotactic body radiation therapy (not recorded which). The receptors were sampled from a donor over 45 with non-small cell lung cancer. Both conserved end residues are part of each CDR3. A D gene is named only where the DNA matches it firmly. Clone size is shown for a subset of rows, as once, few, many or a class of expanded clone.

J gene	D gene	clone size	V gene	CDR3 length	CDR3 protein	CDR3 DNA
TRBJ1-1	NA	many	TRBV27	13	CASSFQQNTEAFF	TGTGCCAGCAGTTTTCAACAGAACACTGAAGCTTTCTTT
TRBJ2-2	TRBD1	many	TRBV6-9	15	CASSSIGGWTGELFF	TGTGCCAGCAGTTCCATAGGGGGCTGGACCGGGGAGCTGTTTTTT
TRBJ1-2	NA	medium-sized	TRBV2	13	CASAEGANYGYTF	TGTGCCAGCGCGGAAGGCGCCAACTATGGCTACACCTTC
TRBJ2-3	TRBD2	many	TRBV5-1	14	CASSRSGSRDTQYF	TGCGCCAGCAGCCGTAGCGGGAGTCGGGATACGCAGTATTTT
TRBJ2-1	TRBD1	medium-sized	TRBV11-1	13	CASSLQGANEQFF	TGTGCCAGCAGCTTACAGGGGGCGAATGAGCAGTTCTTC
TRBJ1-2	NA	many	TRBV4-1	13	CASSPAENYGYTF	TGCGCCAGCAGCCCCGCGGAAAACTATGGCTACACCTTC
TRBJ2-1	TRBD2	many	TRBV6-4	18	CASSERLAGGPSYNEQFF	TGTGCCAGCAGTGAAAGACTAGCGGGAGGGCCGTCCTACAATGAGCAGTTCTTC
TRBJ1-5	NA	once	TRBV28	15	CASSSGSEVNQPQHF	TGTGCCAGCAGTTCAGGGTCGGAAGTCAATCAGCCCCAGCATTTT
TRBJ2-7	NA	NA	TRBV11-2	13	CASSIDRLAEQYF	TGTGCCAGCAGCATCGACAGATTGGCCGAGCAGTACTTC
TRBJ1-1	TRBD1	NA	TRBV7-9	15	CASSPRTGSNTEAFF	TGTGCCAGCAGCCCTAGGACAGGTTCGAACACTGAAGCTTTCTTT
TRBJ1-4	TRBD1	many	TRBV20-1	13	CSATTGVDEKLFF	TGCAGTGCAACGACAGGGGTTGATGAAAAACTGTTTTTT
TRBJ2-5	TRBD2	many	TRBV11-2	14	CASSLGGTMETQYF	TGTGCCAGCAGCTTGGGAGGGACGATGGAGACCCAGTACTTC
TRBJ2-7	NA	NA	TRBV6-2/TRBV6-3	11	CASRQSHEQYF	TGTGCCAGCAGACAGTCCCACGAGCAGTACTTC
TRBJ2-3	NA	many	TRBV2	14	CASRDSSPTDTQYF	TGTGCCAGCCGGGACTCATCCCCCACAGATACGCAGTATTTT
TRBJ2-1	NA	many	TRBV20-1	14	CSARGLLGDNEQFF	TGCAGTGCTAGAGGCCTCTTAGGGGACAATGAGCAGTTCTTC
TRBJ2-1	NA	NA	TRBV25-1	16	CASSELGLGNYNEQFF	TGTGCCAGCAGTGAGTTAGGTTTAGGGAACTACAATGAGCAGTTCTTC
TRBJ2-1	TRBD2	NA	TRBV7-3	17	CASSFFGGREVYNEHFF	TGTGCCAGCAGCTTCTTTGGGGGGCGGGAGGTTTACAATGAGCATTTCTTC
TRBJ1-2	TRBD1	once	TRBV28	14	CASSQPRDSVGYTF	TGTGCCAGCAGTCAGCCCAGGGACAGTGTTGGCTACACCTTC
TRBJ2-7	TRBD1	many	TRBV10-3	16	CAISSMTGRSRHEQYF	TGTGCCATCAGTAGCATGACAGGGAGAAGTAGGCACGAGCAGTACTTC
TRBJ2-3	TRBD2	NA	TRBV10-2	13	CASGDARADKQYF	TGCGCAAGCGGGGACGCGCGAGCAGATAAGCAGTATTTT
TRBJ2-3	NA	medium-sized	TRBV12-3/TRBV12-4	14	CASGIRGSPDTQYF	TGTGCCAGCGGAATTCGCGGCTCTCCGGATACGCAGTATTTT
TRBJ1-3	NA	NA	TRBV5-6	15	CASSWGRARGNTIYF	TGTGCCAGCAGCTGGGGACGGGCTCGGGGAAACACCATATATTTT
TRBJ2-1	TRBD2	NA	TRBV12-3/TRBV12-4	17	CTSTPPGREISYNEQFF	TGTACCAGCACCCCCCCCGGGCGGGAGATCTCCTACAATGAGCAGTTCTTC
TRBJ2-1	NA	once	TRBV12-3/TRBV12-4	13	CASRGRWNAERFF	TGTGCCAGCAGGGGGCGGTGGAACGCTGAGCGGTTCTTC
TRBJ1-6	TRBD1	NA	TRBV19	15	CASSPGGTGNSPLHF	TGTGCCAGTAGCCCAGGCGGGACAGGGAATTCACCCCTCCACTTT
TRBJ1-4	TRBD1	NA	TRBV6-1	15	CASRVGQGAYEKLFF	TGTGCCAGCAGGGTCGGGCAGGGGGCTTATGAAAAACTGTTTTTT
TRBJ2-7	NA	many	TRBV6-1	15	CASRTLRGNGYEQYF	TGTGCCAGCAGGACCCTTCGAGGGAATGGATACGAGCAGTACTTC
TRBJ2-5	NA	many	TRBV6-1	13	CASSRTVKETQYF	TGTGCCAGCAGTCGGACAGTAAAAGAGACCCAGTACTTC
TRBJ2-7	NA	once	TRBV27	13	CAIRSGTVYEQYF	TGTGCCATCAGAAGCGGGACAGTCTACGAGCAATACTTC
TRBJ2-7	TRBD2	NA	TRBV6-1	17	CASRPQGFSGGLYEQYF	TGTGCCAGCAGACCGCAGGGGTTTAGCGGGGGGCTCTACGAGCAGTACTTC
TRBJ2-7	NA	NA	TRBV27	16	CASSTFWWRRSYEQYF	TGTGCCAGCAGCACCTTTTGGTGGCGTCGCTCCTACGAGCAGTACTTC
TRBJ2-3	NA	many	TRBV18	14	CASSLASDTDTQYF	TGTGCCAGCTCATTGGCTAGCGACACAGATACGCAGTATTTT
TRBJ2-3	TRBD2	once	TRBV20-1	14	CSARGGLEGDTQYF	TGCAGTGCTAGAGGGGGACTAGAGGGCGATACGCAGTATTTT
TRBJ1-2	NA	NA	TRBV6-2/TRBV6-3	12	CASSDGRYGYTF	TGTGCCAGCAGTGACGGGCGGTATGGCTACACCTTC
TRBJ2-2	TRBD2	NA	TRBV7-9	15	CASGGGSGISGELFF	TGTGCCAGCGGAGGTGGTAGCGGGATATCCGGGGAGCTGTTTTTT
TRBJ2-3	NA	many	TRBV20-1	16	CSARKVPAVSTDTQYF	TGCAGTGCTAGGAAGGTGCCGGCGGTTAGCACAGATACGCAGTATTTT
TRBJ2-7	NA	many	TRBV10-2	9	CANFYEQYF	TGCGCCAACTTCTACGAGCAGTACTTC
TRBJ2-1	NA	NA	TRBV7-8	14	CANAVGTKYNEQFF	TGTGCTAACGCGGTCGGGACCAAATACAATGAGCAGTTCTTC
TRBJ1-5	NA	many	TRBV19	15	CASRKWDNSNQPQHF	TGTGCCAGTAGAAAGTGGGACAATTCTAATCAGCCCCAGCATTTT
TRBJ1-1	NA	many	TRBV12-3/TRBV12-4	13	CASSPRANTEAFF	TGTGCCAGCAGCCCCAGGGCGAACACTGAAGCTTTCTTT
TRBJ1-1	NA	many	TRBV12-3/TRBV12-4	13	CASSYGGDTEAFF	TGTGCCAGCAGTTACGGAGGGGACACTGAAGCTTTCTTT
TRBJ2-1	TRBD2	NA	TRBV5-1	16	CASSLEGTSVYNEQFF	TGCGCCAGCAGCTTGGAGGGGACTAGCGTCTACAATGAGCAGTTCTTC
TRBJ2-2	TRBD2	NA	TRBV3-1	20	CASSQGYLSSGSIPTGELFF	TGTGCCAGCAGCCAGGGATATCTCTCTAGCGGGAGTATTCCCACCGGGGAGCTGTTTTTT
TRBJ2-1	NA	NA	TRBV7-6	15	CASSGQWESYNEQFF	TGTGCCAGCAGCGGACAGTGGGAATCATACAATGAGCAGTTCTTC
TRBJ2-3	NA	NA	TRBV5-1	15	CASSLGGGGTDTQYF	TGCGCCAGCAGCTTGGGCGGAGGGGGCACAGATACGCAGTATTTT
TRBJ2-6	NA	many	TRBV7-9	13	CASSFPGANVLTF	TGTGCCAGCAGCTTTCCCGGGGCCAACGTCCTGACTTTC
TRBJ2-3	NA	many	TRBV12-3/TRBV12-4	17	CASSSLYSQKRTDTQYF	TGTGCCAGCAGTTCCCTTTATAGCCAGAAGCGCACAGATACGCAGTATTTT
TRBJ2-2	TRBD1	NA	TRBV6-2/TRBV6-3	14	CAGRVTGDTGELFF	TGTGCTGGGCGGGTTACAGGGGACACCGGGGAGCTGTTTTTT
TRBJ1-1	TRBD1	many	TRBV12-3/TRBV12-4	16	CASSRGGQGRNTEAFF	TGTGCCAGCAGCCGCGGGGGACAGGGTCGGAACACTGAAGCTTTCTTT
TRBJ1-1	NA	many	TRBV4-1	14	CASSRQVGDTEAFF	TGCGCCAGCAGCCGACAGGTGGGGGACACTGAAGCTTTCTTT
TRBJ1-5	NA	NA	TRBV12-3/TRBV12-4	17	CASSLGRPWRSNHPQHF	TGTGCCAGCAGTTTAGGTAGGCCATGGAGGAGCAATCATCCCCAGCATTTT
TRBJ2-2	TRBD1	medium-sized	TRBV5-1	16	CASTITGTANTGELFF	TGCGCCAGCACCATAACCGGGACAGCGAACACCGGGGAGCTGTTTTTT
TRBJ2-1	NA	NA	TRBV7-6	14	CASSHTLQYNEQFF	TGTGCCAGCAGCCACACCTTACAGTACAATGAGCAGTTCTTC
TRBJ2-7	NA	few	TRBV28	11	CASSFSYEQYF	TGTGCCAGCAGTTTCTCGTACGAGCAGTACTTC